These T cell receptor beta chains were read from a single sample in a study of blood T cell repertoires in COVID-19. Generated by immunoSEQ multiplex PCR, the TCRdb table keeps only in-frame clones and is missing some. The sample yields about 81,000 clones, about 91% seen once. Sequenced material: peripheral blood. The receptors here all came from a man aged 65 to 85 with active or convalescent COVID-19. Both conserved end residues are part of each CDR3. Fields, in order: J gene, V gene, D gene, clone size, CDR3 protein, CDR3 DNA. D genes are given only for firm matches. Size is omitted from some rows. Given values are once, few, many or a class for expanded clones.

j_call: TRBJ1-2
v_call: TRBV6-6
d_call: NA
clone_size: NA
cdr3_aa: CASSPTYRDGYTF
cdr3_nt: TGTGCCAGCAGTCCAACCTACAGGGATGGCTACACCTTC

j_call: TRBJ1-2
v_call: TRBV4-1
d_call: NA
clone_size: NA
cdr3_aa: CASSQDGTTNYGYTF
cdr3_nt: TGCGCCAGCAGCCAAGACGGGACAACTAACTATGGCTACACCTTC

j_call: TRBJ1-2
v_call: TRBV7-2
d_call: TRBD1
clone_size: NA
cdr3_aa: CASSQLGQGPNYGYTF
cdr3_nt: TGTGCCAGCAGCCAGCTCGGACAGGGACCTAACTATGGCTACACCTTC

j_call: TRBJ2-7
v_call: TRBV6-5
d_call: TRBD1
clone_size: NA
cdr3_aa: CASSPNRGREQYF
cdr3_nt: TGTGCCAGCAGTCCCAACAGGGGTCGCGAGCAGTACTTC

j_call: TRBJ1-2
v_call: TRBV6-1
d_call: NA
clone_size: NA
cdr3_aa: CASSDRDYGYTF
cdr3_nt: TGTGCCAGCAGTGACAGGGACTATGGCTACACCTTC

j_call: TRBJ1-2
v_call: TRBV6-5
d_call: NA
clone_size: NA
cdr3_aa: CASSYQGDYGYTF
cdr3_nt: TGTGCCAGCAGTTACCAAGGGGACTATGGCTACACCTTC

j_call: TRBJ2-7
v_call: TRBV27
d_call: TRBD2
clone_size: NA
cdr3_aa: CASIPGTRQDEQYF
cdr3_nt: TGTGCCAGCATCCCAGGGACTAGACAGGACGAGCAGTACTTC

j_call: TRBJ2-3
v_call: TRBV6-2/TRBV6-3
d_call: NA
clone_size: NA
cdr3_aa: CASSYGQGTDTQYF
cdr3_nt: TGTGCCAGCAGTTACGGGCAGGGGACAGATACGCAGTATTTT

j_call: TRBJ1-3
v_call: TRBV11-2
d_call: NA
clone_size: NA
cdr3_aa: CASSLARSGNTIYF
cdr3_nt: TGTGCCAGCAGCTTAGCTAGGTCTGGAAACACCATATATTTT

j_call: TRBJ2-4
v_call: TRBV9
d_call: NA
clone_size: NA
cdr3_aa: CASSTRTENIQYF
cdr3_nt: TGTGCCAGCAGCACCCGGACAGAAAACATTCAGTACTTC

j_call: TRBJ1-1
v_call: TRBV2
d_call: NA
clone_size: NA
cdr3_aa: CASSGRVRVNTEAFF
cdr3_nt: TGTGCCAGCAGTGGGAGGGTCCGGGTGAACACTGAAGCTTTCTTT

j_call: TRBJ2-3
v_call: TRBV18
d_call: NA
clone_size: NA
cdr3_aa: CASSSEREADTTDTQYF
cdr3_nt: TGTGCCAGCTCATCGGAGAGGGAGGCCGACACCACAGATACGCAGTATTTT

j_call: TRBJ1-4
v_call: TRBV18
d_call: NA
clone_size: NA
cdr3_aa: CASSPREVQGTWEKLFF
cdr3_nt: TGTGCCAGCTCACCCAGGGAGGTCCAAGGGACGTGGGAAAAACTGTTTTTT

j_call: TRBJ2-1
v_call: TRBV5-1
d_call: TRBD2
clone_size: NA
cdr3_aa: CASSLLAGGGNEQFF
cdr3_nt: TGCGCCAGCAGCTTGCTAGCGGGGGGAGGCAATGAGCAGTTCTTC

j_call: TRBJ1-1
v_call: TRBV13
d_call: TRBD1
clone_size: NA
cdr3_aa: CASRDRGEAFF
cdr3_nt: TGTGCCAGCAGGGACAGGGGAGAAGCTTTCTTT

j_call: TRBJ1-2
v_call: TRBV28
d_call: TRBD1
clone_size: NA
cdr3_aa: CASSLSDRVYGYTF
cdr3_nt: TGTGCCAGCAGTTTATCGGACAGGGTCTATGGCTACACCTTC

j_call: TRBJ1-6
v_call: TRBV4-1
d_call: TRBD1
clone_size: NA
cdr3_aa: CASSQGQGSVSPLHF
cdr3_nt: TGCGCCAGCAGCCAAGGACAGGGGAGTGTTTCACCCCTCCACTTT

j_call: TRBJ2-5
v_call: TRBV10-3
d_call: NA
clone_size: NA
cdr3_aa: CAISDPGHPTETQYF
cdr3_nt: TGTGCCATCAGTGACCCGGGACACCCCACGGAGACCCAGTACTTC

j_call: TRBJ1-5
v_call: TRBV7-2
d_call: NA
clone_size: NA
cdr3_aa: CASSPDSDNQPQHF
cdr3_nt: TGTGCCAGCAGCCCGGACAGCGACAATCAGCCCCAGCATTTT

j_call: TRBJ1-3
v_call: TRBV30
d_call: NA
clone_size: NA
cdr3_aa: CAWSVVSSGNTIYF
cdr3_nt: TGTGCCTGGAGTGTTGTCAGCTCTGGAAACACCATATATTTT

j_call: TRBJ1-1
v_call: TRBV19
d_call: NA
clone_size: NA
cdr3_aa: CASSNRDTEAFF
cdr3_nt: TGTGCCAGTAGCAACAGGGACACTGAAGCTTTCTTT

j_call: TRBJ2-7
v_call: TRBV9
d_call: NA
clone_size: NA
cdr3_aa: CASSGSRDTYEQYF
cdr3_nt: TGTGCCAGCAGCGGTAGTCGGGATACCTACGAGCAGTACTTC

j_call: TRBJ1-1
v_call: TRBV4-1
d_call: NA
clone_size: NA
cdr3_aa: CASSQADSYRNTEAFF
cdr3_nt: TGCGCCAGCAGCCAAGCCGATTCGTATAGGAACACTGAAGCTTTCTTT

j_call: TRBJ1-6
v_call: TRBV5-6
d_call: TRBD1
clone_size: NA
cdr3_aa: CASSLSGGSNSPLHF
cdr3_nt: TGTGCCAGCAGCTTGTCAGGGGGAAGTAATTCACCCCTCCACTTT

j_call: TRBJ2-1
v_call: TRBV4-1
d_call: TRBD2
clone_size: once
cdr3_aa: CASSQGRGVFEQFF
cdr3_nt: TGCGCCAGCAGCCAAGGGCGGGGGGTTTTTGAGCAGTTCTTC

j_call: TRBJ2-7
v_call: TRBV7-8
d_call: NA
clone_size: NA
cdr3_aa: CASSQPPSAGPYEQYF
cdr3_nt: TGTGCCAGCAGCCAGCCCCCCTCGGCGGGGCCCTACGAGCAGTACTTC